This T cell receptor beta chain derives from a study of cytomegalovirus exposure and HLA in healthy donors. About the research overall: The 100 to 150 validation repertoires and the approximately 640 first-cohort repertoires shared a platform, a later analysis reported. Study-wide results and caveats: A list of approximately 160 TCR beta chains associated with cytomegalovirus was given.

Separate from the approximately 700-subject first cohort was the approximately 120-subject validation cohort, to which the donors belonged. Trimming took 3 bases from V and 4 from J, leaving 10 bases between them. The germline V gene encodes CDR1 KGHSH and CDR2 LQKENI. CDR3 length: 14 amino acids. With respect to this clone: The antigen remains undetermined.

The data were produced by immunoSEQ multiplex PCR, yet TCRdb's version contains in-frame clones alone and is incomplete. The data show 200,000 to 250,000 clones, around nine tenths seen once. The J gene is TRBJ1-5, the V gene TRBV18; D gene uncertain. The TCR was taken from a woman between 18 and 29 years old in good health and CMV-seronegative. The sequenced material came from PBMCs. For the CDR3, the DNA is TGTGCCAGCTCACCGACGGAGTTAAATCAGCCCCAGCATTTT. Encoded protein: CASSPTELNQPQHF.